This TCR beta chain was observed in a study of graft-versus-host responses after intestinal transplantation (dated by TCRdb to about 2021). Turning to the overall study: The transplants that recipients received were multivisceral, liver-intestinal, or isolated intestinal. All recipients received anti-thymocyte globulin induction followed by maintenance tacrolimus and steroids for approximately 3 years. After intestinal transplantation, graft-versus-host and host-versus-graft alloreactive T cell clones in the graft, circulation and bone marrow were tracked using bulk TCR-beta CDR3 sequencing. To identify alloreactive clones, pre-transplant mixed lymphocyte reaction products were sequenced and compared with unstimulated pre-transplant donor and recipient T cells. Of the 20 to 30 intestinal transplant recipients enrolled in the cohort, one of whom was a retransplant, a few patients without pretransplant specimens were excluded. A peak of at least 4% donor T cells among recipient peripheral blood mononuclear cells was the definition used for donor T cell macrochimerism. Instead of going to the commercial service, samples from a few later patients were sequenced in-house on an Illumina MiSeq and processed with MiXCR.

To note about this clone: The target of this receptor is not known. Qualities for individual bases were not recorded, and no much larger clone is one base off.

The investigation overall reported the following: GvH clones turned up in recipient bone marrow, with some appearing earlier in ileal mucosa or blood, a pattern consistent with an intestinal mucosal origin. The relatively low number and heterogeneity of intestinal transplant patients limited the conclusions. Early after transplant, peak levels of circulating GvH clones were found to be associated with declines in HvG clones. In the allografts of patients with donor T cell macrochimerism, GvH to HvG T cell clonal ratios were high.

From cysteine to phenylalanine, the CDR3 is 15 amino acids long. Left in the record is the CDR3 DNA by itself, 45 bases read in frame from the first base. The germline V gene provides CDR1 SGHRS and CDR2 YFSETQ. From V the trimming removes 5 bases and from J it removes 9 bases, while the gene matches leave 8 bases of the junction unaccounted for. The library was prepared using the immunoSEQ multiplex PCR assay. For most patients, genomic DNA was isolated using the Qiagen DNeasy Blood and Tissue Kit and was shipped frozen to Adaptive Biotechnologies for TCR sequencing. For most patients, high-throughput TCR-beta CDR3 sequencing of genomic DNA was performed by Adaptive Biotechnologies. Turning to the authors' computational methods: Adaptive's ImmunoSEQ software was the source of the TCR sequencing data for approximately 18 patients, while a few other patients were processed with MiXCR and VDJtools. To correct CD4 versus CD8 sorting errors, any sequence found in both subsets at a frequency ratio below 5:1 was removed. Because the origin of CDR3 nucleotide sequences shared between donor and recipient could not be assigned, those sequences were removed. To be classed as alloreactive, a clone needed at least 2-fold expansion over unstimulated cells and a minimum CFSE-low frequency of 0.002% (template counts) or 0.001% (read counts). Clones detected in sequenced pre-transplant spleen, lymph node, or MLR CFSE-low populations of the donor or recipient were defined as mappable. The cumulative frequency of alloreactive clones was calculated as a percentage of all sequences, weighted by copy number. TCRdb limited this immuneACCESS table to in-frame rearrangements with V and J called. A share of clones is missing; checked studies link under half to unresolved V genes, and the rest is unexplained. That table supplies the V and J calls and clone size; D and trimming were determined from the DNA. The sample contains 75,000 to 100,000 clones, roughly nine tenths of them found a single time. In total, the top ten clones hold around 0.17% of the sample.

Explained via the paper, the time point label denotes: cells obtained before transplantation from donor or recipient. CD3+CD4+ and CD3+CD8+ populations were FACS-sorted from unstimulated pre-transplant donor and recipient cells taken from spleen or lymph nodes. The sequence came from a human donor who received an intestinal transplant. This chain joins TRBV5-1 to TRBJ2-1; TRBD2 agrees with 13 junctional bases. The sequencing used unstimulated CD4+ T cells sorted from spleen or lymph node cells, collected before intestinal transplant. CDR3 sequence: CASRLGLAGEGEQFF. Here is the DNA: TGCGCCAGCAGACTAGGACTAGCGGGAGAGGGTGAGCAGTTCTTC.